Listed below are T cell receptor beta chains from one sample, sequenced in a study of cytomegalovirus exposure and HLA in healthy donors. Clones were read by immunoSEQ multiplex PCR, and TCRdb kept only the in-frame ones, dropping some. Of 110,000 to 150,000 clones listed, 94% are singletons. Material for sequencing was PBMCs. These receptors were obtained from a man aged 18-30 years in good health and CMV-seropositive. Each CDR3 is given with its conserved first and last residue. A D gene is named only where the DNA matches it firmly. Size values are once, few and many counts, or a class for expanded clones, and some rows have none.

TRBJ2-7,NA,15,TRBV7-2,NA,TGTGCCAGCAGCTTAGAACAGGGCTACTCCTACGAGCAGTACTTC,CASSLEQGYSYEQYF
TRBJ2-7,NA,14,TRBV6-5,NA,TGTGCCAGCAGTTACCTCGGGACATTCTACGAGCAGTACTTC,CASSYLGTFYEQYF
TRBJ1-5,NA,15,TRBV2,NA,TGTGCCAGCAGGGTCGGGAGGGCAAACAATCAGCCCCAGCATTTT,CASRVGRANNQPQHF
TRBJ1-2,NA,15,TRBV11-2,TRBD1,TGTGCCAGCAGCCCGGGACAGGGGCACAACTATGGCTACACCTTC,CASSPGQGHNYGYTF
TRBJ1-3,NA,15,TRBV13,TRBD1,TGTGCCAGCAGCTCAGAAAGGGGACAGGGAAACACCATATATTTT,CASSSERGQGNTIYF
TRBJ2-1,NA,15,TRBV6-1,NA,TGTGCCAGCAGAAACCTACCCTTTAGCGGTAATGAGCAGTTCTTC,CASRNLPFSGNEQFF
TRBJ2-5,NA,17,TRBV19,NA,TGTGCCAGTAGTAATGGTATTCGGTGGGGGGATGAAGAGACCCAGTACTTC,CASSNGIRWGDEETQYF
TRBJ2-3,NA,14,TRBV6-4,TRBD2,TGTGCCAGCAGTCCTAGCGGGAACACAGATACGCAGTATTTT,CASSPSGNTDTQYF
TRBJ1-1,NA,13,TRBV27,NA,TGTGCCAGCAGTTTATCCGGGCCGGGGGGGGCTTTCTTT,CASSLSGPGGAFF
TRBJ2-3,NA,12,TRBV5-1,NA,TGCGCCAGCAGCTTGGCGTCAGATACGCAGTATTTT,CASSLASDTQYF
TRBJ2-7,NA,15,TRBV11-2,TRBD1,TGTGCCAGCAGCTTAGAGAGTACTGGGACAGGGGCGACGTACTTC,CASSLESTGTGATYF
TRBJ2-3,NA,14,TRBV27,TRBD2,TGTGCCAGCAGCTCCCTGGGGGGGGCAGATACGCAGTATTTT,CASSSLGGADTQYF
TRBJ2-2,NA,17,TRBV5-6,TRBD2,TGTGCCAGCAGCCGATCGTATCCTAGCGGCCTCACCGGGGAGCTGTTTTTT,CASSRSYPSGLTGELFF
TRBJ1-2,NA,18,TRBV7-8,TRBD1,TGTGCCAGCAGCTTAGGCGGGGGACAGGGGGCCGTGAACTATGGCTACACCTTC,CASSLGGGQGAVNYGYTF
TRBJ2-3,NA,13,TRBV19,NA,TGTGCCAGTAGCTGGACTAACACAGATACGCAGTATTTT,CASSWTNTDTQYF
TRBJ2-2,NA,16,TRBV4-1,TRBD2,TGCGCCAGCAGCTACCTAGCGGGAAAGATCGGCGGGGAGCTGTTTTTT,CASSYLAGKIGGELFF
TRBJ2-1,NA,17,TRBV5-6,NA,TGTGCCAGCAGCTTACTCTTTATCAGGGACTCCTACAATGAGCAGTTCTTC,CASSLLFIRDSYNEQFF
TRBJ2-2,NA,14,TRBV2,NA,TGTGCCAGCAGTGAGACACGGAACACCGGGGAGCTGTTTTTT,CASSETRNTGELFF
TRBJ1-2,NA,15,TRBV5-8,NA,TGTGCCAGCAGCTCGTTGGTCGACACAAACTATGGCTACACCTTC,CASSSLVDTNYGYTF
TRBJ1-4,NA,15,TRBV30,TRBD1,TGTGCCTGGAGCCCCCAGGGGGCCTCGAATGAAAAACTGTTTTTT,CAWSPQGASNEKLFF
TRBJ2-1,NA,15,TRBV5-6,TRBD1,TGTGCCAGCAGCTTCGGGACAGGGTCGTACAATGAGCAGTTCTTC,CASSFGTGSYNEQFF
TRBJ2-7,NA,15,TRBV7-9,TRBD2,TGTGCCAGCAGCTCTCTAGCGGGAGGGCCTTACGAGCAGTACTTC,CASSSLAGGPYEQYF
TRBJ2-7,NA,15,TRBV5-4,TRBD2,TGTGCCAGCAGCTTGTCGGGGACTAGCGTCTACGAGCAGTACTTC,CASSLSGTSVYEQYF
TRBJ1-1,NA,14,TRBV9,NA,TGTGCCAGCAGCGCACCGACGGGCGGGACTGAAGCTTTCTTT,CASSAPTGGTEAFF
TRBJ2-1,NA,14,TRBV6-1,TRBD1,TGTGCCAGCAGTGTAACCAGGGGGCGGAATGAGCAGTTCTTC,CASSVTRGRNEQFF
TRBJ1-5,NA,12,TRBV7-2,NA,TGTGCCAGCAGCTTAGTCGGTCAGCCCCAGCATTTT,CASSLVGQPQHF
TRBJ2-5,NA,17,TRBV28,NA,TGTGCCAGCAGATTCCTCCCGGGAGTTGGGGGCCAAGAGACCCAGTACTTC,CASRFLPGVGGQETQYF
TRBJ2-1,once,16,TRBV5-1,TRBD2,TGCGCCAGCAGCTTGGCCGGGACTAGCTCCTTGAATGAGCAGTTCTTC,CASSLAGTSSLNEQFF